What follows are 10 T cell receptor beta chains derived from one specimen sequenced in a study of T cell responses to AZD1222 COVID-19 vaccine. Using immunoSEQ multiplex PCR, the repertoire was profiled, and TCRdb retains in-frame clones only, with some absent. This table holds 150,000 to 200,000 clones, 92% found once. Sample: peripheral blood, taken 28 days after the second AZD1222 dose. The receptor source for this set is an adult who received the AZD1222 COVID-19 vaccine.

CDR3 protein: CASSLVFGGGGNTIYF. CDR3 DNA sequence: TGTGCCAGCAGCTTGGTTTTCGGGGGCGGCGGAAACACCATATATTTT. The chain combines TRBV5-5 with TRBJ1-3, with a weak D call TRBD1 (6 bases). CDR3 size: 16 residues. CDR1 and CDR2 (germline): SGHKS, YYEKEE (reference sequence). The V gene lost 0 bases and the J gene lost 4 bases, with 14 bases spanning the gap.

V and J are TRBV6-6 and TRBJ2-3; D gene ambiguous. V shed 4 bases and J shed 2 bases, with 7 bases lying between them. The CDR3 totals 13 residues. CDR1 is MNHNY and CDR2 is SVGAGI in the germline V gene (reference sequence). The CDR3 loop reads CASSLGSTDTQYF. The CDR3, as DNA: TGTGCCAGCAGTTTAGGGTCCACAGATACGCAGTATTTT.

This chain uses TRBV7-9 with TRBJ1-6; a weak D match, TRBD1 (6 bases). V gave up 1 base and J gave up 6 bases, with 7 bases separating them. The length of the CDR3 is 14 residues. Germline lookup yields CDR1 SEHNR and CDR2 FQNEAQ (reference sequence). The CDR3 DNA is TGTGCCAGCAGCTTAGGACAGGTTAATTCACCCCTCCACTTT. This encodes CASSLGQVNSPLHF.

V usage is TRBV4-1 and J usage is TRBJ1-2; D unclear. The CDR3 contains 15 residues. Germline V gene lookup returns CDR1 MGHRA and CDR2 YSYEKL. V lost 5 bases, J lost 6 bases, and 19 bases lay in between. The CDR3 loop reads CASSRSGPQVDGYTF. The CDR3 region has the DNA TGCGCCAGCAGCAGGTCAGGTCCTCAAGTCGATGGCTACACCTTC.

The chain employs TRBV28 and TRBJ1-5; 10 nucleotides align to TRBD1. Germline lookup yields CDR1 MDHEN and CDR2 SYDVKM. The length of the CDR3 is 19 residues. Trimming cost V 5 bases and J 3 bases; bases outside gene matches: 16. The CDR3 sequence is CASSPLLVRGTGVNQPQHF. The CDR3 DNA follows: TGTGCCAGCAGTCCCCTTCTAGTACGGGGGACAGGGGTCAATCAGCCCCAGCATTTT.

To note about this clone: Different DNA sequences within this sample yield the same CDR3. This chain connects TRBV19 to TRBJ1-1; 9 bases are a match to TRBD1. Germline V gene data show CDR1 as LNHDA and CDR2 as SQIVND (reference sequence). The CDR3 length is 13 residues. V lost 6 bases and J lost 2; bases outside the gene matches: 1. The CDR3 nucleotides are TGTGCCAGTAGGGACAGGGGAAACACTGAAGCTTTCTTT. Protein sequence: CASRDRGNTEAFF.

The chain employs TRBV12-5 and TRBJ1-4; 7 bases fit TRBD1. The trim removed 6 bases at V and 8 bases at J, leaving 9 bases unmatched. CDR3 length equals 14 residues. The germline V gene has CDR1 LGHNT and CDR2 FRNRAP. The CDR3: CASGTDREGEKLFF. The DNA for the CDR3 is TGTGCTAGTGGCACCGACAGGGAGGGGGAAAAACTGTTTTTT.

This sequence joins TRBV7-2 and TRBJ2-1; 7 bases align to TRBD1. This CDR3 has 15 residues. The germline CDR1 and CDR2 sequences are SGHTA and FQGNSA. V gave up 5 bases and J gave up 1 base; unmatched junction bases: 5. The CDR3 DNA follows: TGTGCCAGCAGCCCCGACAGGGCATCCTACAATGAGCAGTTCTTC. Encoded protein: CASSPDRASYNEQFF. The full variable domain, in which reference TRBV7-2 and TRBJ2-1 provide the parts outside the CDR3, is GAGVSQSPSNKVTEKGKDVELRCDPISGHTALYWYRQSLGQGLEFLIYFQGNSAPDKSGLPSDRFSAERTGGSVSTLTIQRTQQEDSAVYLCASSPDRASYNEQFFGPGTRLTVL.

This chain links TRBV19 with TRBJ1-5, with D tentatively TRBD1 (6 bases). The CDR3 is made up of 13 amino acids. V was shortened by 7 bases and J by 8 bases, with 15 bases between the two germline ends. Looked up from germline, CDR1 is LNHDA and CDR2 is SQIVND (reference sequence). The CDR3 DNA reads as TGTGCCAGTACCTCTACAGGGAGGGAGCCCCAGCATTTT. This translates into CASTSTGREPQHF.

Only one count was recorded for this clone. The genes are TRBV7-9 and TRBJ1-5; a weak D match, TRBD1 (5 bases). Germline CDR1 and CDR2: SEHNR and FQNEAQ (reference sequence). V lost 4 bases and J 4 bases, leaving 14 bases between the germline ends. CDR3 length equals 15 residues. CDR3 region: CASSSGLAGNQPQHF. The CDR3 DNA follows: TGTGCCAGCAGCTCCGGGTTGGCAGGGAATCAGCCCCAGCATTTT.